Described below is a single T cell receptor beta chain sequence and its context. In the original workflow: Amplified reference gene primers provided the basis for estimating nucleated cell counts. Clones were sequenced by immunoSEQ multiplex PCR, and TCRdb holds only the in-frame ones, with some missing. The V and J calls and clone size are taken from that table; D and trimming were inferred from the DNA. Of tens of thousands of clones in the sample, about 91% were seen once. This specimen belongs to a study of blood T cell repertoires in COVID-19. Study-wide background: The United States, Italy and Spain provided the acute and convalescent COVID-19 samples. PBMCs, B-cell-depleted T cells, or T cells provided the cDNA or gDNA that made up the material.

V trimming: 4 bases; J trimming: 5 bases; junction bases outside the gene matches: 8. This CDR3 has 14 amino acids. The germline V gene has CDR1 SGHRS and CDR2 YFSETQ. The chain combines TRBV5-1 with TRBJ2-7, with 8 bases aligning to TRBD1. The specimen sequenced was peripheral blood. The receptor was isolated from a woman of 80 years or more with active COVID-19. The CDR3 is CASSPQGAHNEQYF. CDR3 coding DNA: TGCGCCAGCAGCCCTCAGGGGGCGCATAACGAGCAGTACTTC.